The rows below give T cell receptor beta chains drawn from one sample of a study of identical twins. TCRdb reprocessed the 5' RACE reads with MiXCR, giving one entry per CDR3 protein. The sample has some 630,000 distinct CDR3 sequences; just over 7% are singletons. Separately, the same data were catalogued under a study of yellow fever vaccine responses in identical twins.

Sequenced material: PBMCs. All receptors derive from a woman aged 18-35 years in good health. CDR3s include the opening cysteine and the closing phenylalanine or tryptophan. A D gene is named only where the DNA matches it firmly. Only part of the rows carry a size: once, few, many, or a class if the clone is expanded.

TRBJ1-5 12 . many TRBV12-3/TRBV12-4 TGTGCCAGCAGTTTCTCTGAACAGCCCCAGCATTTT CASSFSEQPQHF
TRBJ2-2 18 TRBD1 . TRBV4-1 TGCGCCAGCAGCCAAGGAGGGACAGGGGTTGGAAAAACCGGGGAGCTGTTTTTT CASSQGGTGVGKTGELFF
TRBJ2-7 16 . . TRBV7-9 TGTGCCAGCAGCTTAGAAGTATGGGGGAGTACCTACGAGCAGTACTTC CASSLEVWGSTYEQYF
TRBJ2-7 15 TRBD2 few TRBV15 TGTGCCACCAGCAGACCTAGCGGGGTTTCCTACGAGCAGTACTTC CATSRPSGVSYEQYF
TRBJ2-3 15 . many TRBV7-9 TGTGCCAGCAGCTTATGGCAGGAAAGCACAGATACGCAGTATTTT CASSLWQESTDTQYF
TRBJ2-1 16 . few TRBV24-1 TGTGCCACCAGTGATCCCAATAGAAAGTCCTACAATGAGCAGTTCTTC CATSDPNRKSYNEQFF
TRBJ2-1 12 . . TRBV2 TGTGCCAGCAGTGAGGATCCTTTGGAGCAGTTCTTC CASSEDPLEQFF
TRBJ2-5 16 TRBD2 few TRBV28 TGTGCCAGCAGTTCGGTGGTAGCGGGAGAATGGGAGACCCAGTACTTC CASSSVVAGEWETQYF
TRBJ1-2 13 TRBD1 . TRBV10-3 TGTGCCATCAGCGGACAGGAGACCTATGGCTACACCTTC CAISGQETYGYTF
TRBJ2-3 15 TRBD2 few TRBV12-3/TRBV12-4 TGTGCCAGCAGTTCCGGCGGGGGGGCCAGGGATACGCAGTATTTT CASSSGGGARDTQYF
TRBJ2-3 14 . many TRBV28 TGTGCCAGCAGTCCAACGGGACCTAGTGATACGCAGTATTTT CASSPTGPSDTQYF
TRBJ1-3 16 . . TRBV10-3 TGTGCCATCAGTGAGTCTGGCAGGAGCTCTGGAAACACCATATATTTT CAISESGRSSGNTIYF
TRBJ2-5 16 TRBD2 few TRBV4-1 TGCGCCAGCAGCCGCCGCAAGGCGGGGGACGTAGAGACCCAGTACTTC CASSRRKAGDVETQYF